The next 20 T cell receptor beta chains were all read from a single sample in a study of beta chain features in type 1 diabetes. Every isolated RNA sample was fully reverse transcribed, so sequencing captured expressed TCRB transcripts. The data were produced by immunoSEQ multiplex PCR, yet TCRdb's version contains in-frame clones alone and is incomplete. The data contain about 180,000 clones, less than 15% of them singletons. The sample taken for sequencing was central memory CD4+ T cells from blood. Receptors were obtained from a woman aged 18-29 years in good health.

This clone has only a few counts. DNA for the CDR3: TGTGCCAGCAGCCAAGAGGTCAGCGGTCAGCCCCAGCATTTT. Translated: CASSQEVSGQPQHF. This chain links TRBV4-2 with TRBJ1-5; D unclear. The germline V and J ends were trimmed by 0 bases and 6 bases, with 9 bases remaining between them. Germline V gives CDR1 LGHNA, CDR2 YNFKEQ. The length of the CDR3 is 14 residues.

The chain is built from TRBV9 and TRBJ1-3; TRBD1 might be the D (6 bases). Germline V gives CDR1 SGDLS, CDR2 YYNGEE. V dropped 1 base and J dropped 3 bases, with 11 bases sitting between them. CDR3 length: 15 amino acids. CDR3 sequence: CASSVSGDYGNTIYF. CDR3 DNA sequence: TGTGCCAGCAGCGTATCAGGGGATTATGGAAACACCATATATTTT.

This clone was counted only a few times. This sequence joins TRBV14 and TRBJ2-7, with TRBD2 matching over 12 bases. The germline V gene encodes CDR1 SGHDN and CDR2 FVKESK. V gave up 5 bases and J gave up 0 bases; unmatched junction bases: 8. The CDR3 has 17 residues. The CDR3 protein is CASSSSTSGSLSYEQYF. The CDR3 DNA follows: TGTGCCAGCAGCTCATCGACTAGCGGGAGTCTCTCCTACGAGCAGTACTTC.

The V and J genes are TRBV6-6 and TRBJ2-7, with a tentative D call TRBD2 (5 bases). The germline gives CDR1 MNHNY, CDR2 SVGAGI (reference sequence). Between the trimmed V and J ends, which lost 10 bases and 0 bases, there was a span of 13 bases. The CDR3 covers 13 residues. CDR3 region: CAIKPAGSYEQYF. The CDR3 DNA is TGTGCCATCAAACCCGCGGGCTCCTACGAGCAGTACTTC.

The chain combines TRBV7-3 with TRBJ2-2, with TRBD2 identical over 11 bases. Trimming cost V 2 bases and J 7 bases; bases outside gene matches: 6. CDR3 size: 16 residues. Germline V gene lookup returns CDR1 SGHTA and CDR2 FQGTGA. CDR3 DNA sequence: TGTGCCAGCAGCTTAGTAGCGGGAGGGCCGGACGGGGAGCTGTTTTTT. Translation: CASSLVAGGPDGELFF. Together with reference TRBV7-3 and TRBJ2-2, the CDR3 gives the full variable domain: GAGVSQTPSNKVTEKGKYVELRCDPISGHTALYWYRQSLGQGPEFLIYFQGTGAADDSGLPNDRFFAVRPEGSVSTLKIQRTERGDSAVYLCASSLVAGGPDGELFFGEGSRLTVL.

This sequence joins TRBV29-1 and TRBJ1-2, with 9 bases that match TRBD1. V gave up 7 bases and J gave up 7 bases; unmatched junction bases: 7. The CDR3 is made up of 12 amino acids. Germline CDR1 SQVTM, CDR2 ANQGSEA. DNA for the CDR3: TGCAGCGCCGTACAGGGGGCCGGTGGCTACACCTTC. Its protein product is CSAVQGAGGYTF.

The chain joins TRBV6-1 to TRBJ1-5; TRBD1 matches at 7 bases. V lost 4 bases and J lost 3; bases outside the gene matches: 6. This CDR3 has 15 amino acids. CDR1 MNHNS and CDR2 SASEGT come from the germline V gene. CDR3 protein: CASSVLDRVNQPQHF. CDR3 nucleotides: TGTGCCAGCAGTGTGCTCGACAGGGTCAATCAGCCCCAGCATTTT.

This clone was detected a few times. The genes are TRBV5-1 and TRBJ2-6; D uncertain. Trimming removed 3 bases from V and 4 bases from J, with 14 bases in between. Per the germline V gene, CDR1 is SGHRS and CDR2 is YFSETQ. This CDR3 comprises 16 residues. CDR3 sequence (DNA): TGCGCCAGCAGCTCAACGTCTACCTCCGGGGCCAACGTCCTGACTTTC. Protein product: CASSSTSTSGANVLTF.

The table lists this clone with many counts. The V call is TRBV28, the J call TRBJ2-7, with 8 positions matching TRBD1. The length of the CDR3 is 12 residues. The germline V gene has CDR1 MDHEN and CDR2 SYDVKM. V shed 6 bases and J 3 bases; nucleotides not matched to a gene: 1. CDR3 amino acids: CASRGQVYEQYF. CDR3 nucleotide sequence: TGTGCCAGCAGGGGACAGGTCTACGAGCAGTACTTC.

The J gene is TRBJ2-1, the V gene TRBV9, with TRBD2 as a possible D gene (5 bases). The V gene lost 0 bases and the J gene lost 0 bases, with 13 bases spanning the gap. Germline loops: CDR1 SGDLS, CDR2 YYNGEE. There are 17 residues in the CDR3. CDR3 region: CASSVGFSGSSYNEQFF. The CDR3 DNA reads TGTGCCAGCAGCGTAGGTTTCTCGGGGAGCTCCTACAATGAGCAGTTCTTC.

The rearrangement links TRBV14 to TRBJ2-3, with D perhaps TRBD2 (7 bases). Trimming pared 3 bases from V and 2 bases from J, leaving 15 bases between. The CDR3 is 16 amino acids. CDR1 and CDR2 from the germline V gene are SGHDN and FVKESK. Here the CDR3 DNA reads TGTGCCAGCAGCCAGAGGGGGGGGCCCCCCACAGATACGCAGTATTTT. It codes for CASSQRGGPPTDTQYF.

This clone was detected only a few times. The J gene is TRBJ2-7, the V gene TRBV27; the match to TRBD1 covers 8 bases. Germline V gene data show CDR1 as MNHEY and CDR2 as SMNVEV (reference sequence). The CDR3 covers 14 residues. V shed 4 bases and J 1 base; nucleotides not matched to a gene: 3. CDR3 sequence (DNA): TGTGCCAGCAGTTGGACAGGGAAGTCCTACGAGCAGTACTTC. This gives the protein CASSWTGKSYEQYF.

This chain connects TRBV28 to TRBJ2-7; 8 bases line up with TRBD1. V was clipped by 6 bases and J by 2 bases; unmatched bases: 9. Germline V gene lookup returns CDR1 MDHEN and CDR2 SYDVKM. CDR3 length equals 15 residues. CDR3: CASRPPGQAPYEQYF. As DNA, the CDR3 is TGTGCCAGCAGACCACCGGGACAGGCACCCTACGAGCAGTACTTC.

The CDR3 is CASRPGQGRTDTQYF. Here the CDR3 DNA reads TGTGCCAGCAGGCCGGGACAGGGGAGGACAGATACGCAGTATTTT. The V gene is TRBV2, the J gene TRBJ2-3; TRBD1 agrees at 10 bases. Looked up from germline, CDR1 is SNHLY and CDR2 is FYNNEI. V lost 6 bases and J lost 3; bases outside the gene matches: 6. CDR3 length equals 15 residues. The full variable domain, in which reference TRBV2 and TRBJ2-3 provide the parts outside the CDR3, is EPEVTQTPSHQVTQMGQEVILRCVPISNHLYFYWYRQILGQKVEFLVSFYNNEISEKSEIFDDQFSVERPDGSNFTLKIRSTKLEDSAMYFCASRPGQGRTDTQYFGPGTRLTVL.

This clone was recorded a few times. The chain combines TRBV5-1 with TRBJ1-4; possibly TRBD1 for D (6 bases). The CDR3 consists of 14 residues. The germline gives CDR1 SGHRS, CDR2 YFSETQ. V dropped 4 bases and J dropped 0 bases, with 7 bases sitting between them. CDR3 in DNA: TGCGCCAGCAGCCGGACAGCAACTAATGAAAAACTGTTTTTT. Protein: CASSRTATNEKLFF.

V gene TRBV30 combines with J gene TRBJ2-7, with 8 bases matching TRBD2. V lost 4 bases to trimming and J lost 4 bases; unmatched junction nucleotides: 12. The CDR3 length is 15 residues. Germline V gene lookup returns CDR1 GTSNPN and CDR2 SVGIG (reference sequence). Here the CDR3 reads CAWKELQREWYEQYF. CDR3 nucleotide sequence: TGTGCCTGGAAGGAACTCCAGCGGGAGTGGTACGAGCAGTACTTC.

This clone was seen more than once but under ten times. V usage is TRBV11-1 and J usage is TRBJ2-1; the match to TRBD2 covers 11 bases. Germline V gives CDR1 SGHAT, CDR2 FQDESV (reference sequence). The CDR3 is 14 amino acids. Trimming removed 8 bases from V and 7 bases from J; junction bases left unmatched: 7. CDR3 nucleotide sequence: TGTGCCAGCCGACTAGCGGGGATAAGGAATGAGCAGTTCTTC. This gives the protein CASRLAGIRNEQFF.

This clone was counted between two and nine times. V is TRBV10-1 and J is TRBJ2-2; TRBD2 agrees at 10 bases. V shed 0 bases, J shed 4 bases, and the junction held 5 bases outside the gene matches. The CDR3 runs to 17 residues. Germline CDR1 and CDR2: WNHNN and SYGVQD (reference sequence). This CDR3 is CASSESGLAGVTGELFF. CDR3 DNA: TGCGCCAGCAGTGAGTCGGGCCTAGCGGGAGTCACCGGGGAGCTGTTTTTT.

This clone has only a few counts. The V gene is TRBV20-1, the J gene TRBJ2-7; D is perhaps TRBD1 (5 bases). This CDR3 comprises 11 residues. Germline CDR1 DFQATT, CDR2 SNEGSKA (reference sequence). CDR3: CSARQNYEQYF. CDR3 nucleotides: TGCAGCGCCCGACAGAACTACGAGCAGTACTTC.

The gene calls are TRBV5-1 and TRBJ2-3; D is ambiguous. Per the germline V gene, CDR1 is SGHRS and CDR2 is YFSETQ. Trimming took 1 base from V and 2 from J, leaving 11 bases between them. The CDR3 runs to 15 residues. In DNA, the CDR3 is TGCGCCAGCAGCTTGATGGCAGGAACCACAGATACGCAGTATTTT. It translates to CASSLMAGTTDTQYF.